Presented here are 28 T cell receptor beta chains from one specimen sequenced in a study of graft-versus-host responses after intestinal transplantation (dated by TCRdb to about 2021). Library preparation employed the immunoSEQ multiplex PCR assay. The table comes from immuneACCESS by way of TCRdb, which keeps in-frame sequences with V and J called. Part of the clones is missing from these tables; in studies checked, under half for an unresolved V gene and the rest for unknown reasons. Counted in this sample were around 130,000 clones; 90% to 95% of them appeared once. Under 0.2% of the sample belongs to the ten largest clones. The intended sense of this specimen's time point label: cells obtained before transplantation from donor or recipient. No antigen is known for these receptors. The sample here was unstimulated CD4+ T cells sorted from spleen or lymph node cells, taken before intestinal transplant. The receptors here all came from a human donor who received an intestinal transplant.

There are a few counts of this clone. Here the CDR3 reads CASSPLDGRLNTEAFF. DNA of the CDR3: TGTGCCAGCTCACCGCTCGATGGACGGCTGAACACTGAAGCTTTCTTT. This rearrangement joins TRBV18 to TRBJ1-1, with D unclear. Germline loops: CDR1 KGHSH, CDR2 LQKENI. V lost 3 bases and J lost 0, with 14 bases in between. The CDR3 loop spans 16 amino acids.

In its sample, this clone was seen once. The chain recombines TRBV27 with TRBJ1-4; TRBD1 might be the D (5 bases). Trimming took 6 bases from V and 9 from J, leaving 14 bases between them. This CDR3 is built from 13 residues. Germline values: CDR1 MNHEY, CDR2 SMNVEV (reference sequence). CDR3 loop: CASSQSDSKKLFF. CDR3 nucleotide sequence: TGTGCCAGCAGCCAATCCGACAGTAAAAAACTGTTTTTT.

The chain carries TRBV6-1 and TRBJ2-2, with 8 bases lining up with TRBD1. Looked up from germline, CDR1 is MNHNS and CDR2 is SASEGT. V was clipped by 5 bases and J by 2 bases; unmatched bases: 4. The CDR3 has 15 amino acids. DNA for the CDR3: TGTGCCAGCAGTCGGGACAGGCGTAACACCGGGGAGCTGTTTTTT. Translated, it gives CASSRDRRNTGELFF.

The chain combines TRBV5-1 with TRBJ2-3; possible D gene TRBD2, 6 bases. This CDR3 is 14 amino acids long. CDR1 and CDR2 (germline): SGHRS, YFSETQ. V gave up 4 bases and J gave up 2 bases, with 11 bases separating them. This CDR3 reads CASSAGTHTDTQYF. As DNA, the CDR3 is TGCGCCAGCAGCGCCGGGACTCACACAGATACGCAGTATTTT.

This clone is a singleton in its sample. The chain has TRBV27 and TRBJ2-7, with TRBD1 identical over 7 bases. The CDR3 spans 19 residues. The J segment lost 3 bases and the V segment lost 4 bases, leaving 21 bases of the junction unmatched. The germline gives CDR1 MNHEY, CDR2 SMNVEV (reference sequence). The CDR3 DNA follows: TGTGCCAGCAGTTCCAGGCGGAAAAAACAGGGGAGTTTAGTCTACGAGCAGTACTTC. This codes for CASSSRRKKQGSLVYEQYF.

The chain combines TRBV30 with TRBJ2-2; D call uncertain. V was trimmed by 3 bases and J by 4 bases, leaving 3 bases between them. The CDR3 spans 11 residues. Germline V gene data show CDR1 as GTSNPN and CDR2 as SVGIG (reference sequence). CDR3 loop: CAWRGTGELFF. Here the CDR3 DNA reads TGTGCCTGGAGGGGCACCGGGGAGCTGTTTTTT.

J is TRBJ2-3 and V is TRBV7-3; D is uncertain. V lost 2 bases and J 3 bases, leaving 6 bases between the germline ends. This CDR3 contains 13 residues. Per germline, CDR1 SGHTA and CDR2 FQGTGA. CDR3 coding DNA: TGTGCCAGCAGCTTATCCGTGACAGATACGCAGTATTTT. Protein sequence: CASSLSVTDTQYF. Based on the CDR3 plus reference TRBV7-3 and TRBJ2-3, the full variable domain is GAGVSQTPSNKVTEKGKYVELRCDPISGHTALYWYRQSLGQGPEFLIYFQGTGAADDSGLPNDRFFAVRPEGSVSTLKIQRTERGDSAVYLCASSLSVTDTQYFGPGTRLTVL.

The chain has TRBV18 and TRBJ1-1; weak D call: TRBD1 (6 bases). From germline, CDR1 is KGHSH and CDR2 LQKENI. Trimming took 3 bases from V and 4 from J, leaving 12 bases between them. The CDR3 length is 14 residues. As DNA, the CDR3 is TGTGCCAGCTCACCCGTACAGGGATCCACTGAAGCTTTCTTT. It encodes CASSPVQGSTEAFF.

The rearrangement links TRBV11-2 to TRBJ2-7; D unresolved. The V gene lost 5 bases and the J gene lost 6 bases, with 11 bases spanning the gap. This CDR3 contains 12 residues. In germline, CDR1 is SGHAT, CDR2 FQNNGV. The CDR3 here is CASSPQASEQYF. DNA for the CDR3: TGTGCCAGCAGCCCCCAAGCCTCCGAGCAGTACTTC.

This chain links TRBV11-2 with TRBJ1-1, with 10 bases aligning to TRBD1. CDR1 SGHAT and CDR2 FQNNGV come from the germline V gene. This CDR3 has 18 amino acids. J was trimmed by 0 bases and V by 5 bases; bases with no gene match: 12. CDR3 sequence reads: CASSPRTGGGFMNTEAFF. Written as DNA, the CDR3 is TGTGCCAGCAGCCCGCGGACAGGGGGGGGATTCATGAACACTGAAGCTTTCTTT. Full variable domain (missing parts from reference TRBV11-2 and TRBJ1-1): EAGVAQSPRYKIIEKRQSVAFWCNPISGHATLYWYQQILGQGPKLLIQFQNNGVVDDSQLPKDRFSAERLKGVDSTLKIQPAKLEDSAVYLCASSPRTGGGFMNTEAFFGQGTRLTVV.

The rearrangement links TRBV2 to TRBJ1-6, with a possible D match to TRBD1 (5 bases). CDR1 is SNHLY and CDR2 is FYNNEI in the germline V gene. This CDR3 spans 13 amino acids. V lost 6 bases and J 5 bases, leaving 8 bases between the germline ends. The CDR3 coding sequence is TGTGCCAGCAGACAGGAGAATAATTCACCCCTCCACTTT. Translated, it gives CASRQENNSPLHF.

The rearrangement uses TRBV30 and TRBJ2-5; 12 bases align to TRBD2. Germline V gene sequence: CDR1 GTSNPN, CDR2 SVGIG (reference sequence). V lost 4 bases to trimming and J lost 1 base; unmatched junction nucleotides: 4. This CDR3 has 15 residues. The DNA of the CDR3 is TGTGCCTGGACGCTAGCGGGGGGGCCCCAAGAGACCCAGTACTTC. Translated: CAWTLAGGPQETQYF.

V usage is TRBV19 and J usage is TRBJ2-1, with TRBD2 matching 9 bases. The V gene end was trimmed by 3 bases and the J gene end by 7 bases; junction bases not matched to a gene: 7. Germline V gene data show CDR1 as LNHDA and CDR2 as SQIVND (reference sequence). The CDR3 consists of 15 residues. The CDR3 is CASSIKGLAVNEQFF. The CDR3 DNA follows: TGTGCCAGTAGTATTAAGGGACTAGCTGTTAATGAGCAGTTCTTC.

In its sample, this clone was seen once. The chain joins TRBV2 to TRBJ1-1, with D possibly being TRBD1 (5 bases). The CDR3 consists of 21 residues. Germline CDR1 and CDR2: SNHLY and FYNNEI. The V end lost 0 bases, the J end lost 7 bases, and 33 bases lay between the germline ends. The CDR3 here is CASSEARGPGGARNAGDEAFF. CDR3 coding DNA: TGTGCCAGCAGTGAAGCCCGCGGTCCCGGAGGGGCTCGAAATGCCGGCGATGAAGCTTTCTTT.

The V call is TRBV18, the J call TRBJ2-1, with D hard to call. The CDR3 runs 15 residues. Trimming stripped 0 bases from V and 7 bases from J, with 13 bases between. Germline CDR1 KGHSH, CDR2 LQKENI. CDR3 nucleotide sequence: TGTGCCAGCTCACCACCGGGATTACTCGATAATGAGCAGTTCTTC. Translation: CASSPPGLLDNEQFF.

V gene TRBV7-2 combines with J gene TRBJ1-4; possible D gene TRBD1, 5 bases. V lost 5 bases, J lost 3 bases, and 7 bases lay in between. CDR1 and CDR2 from the germline V gene are SGHTA and FQGNSA. The CDR3 has 13 amino acids. The CDR3 nucleotides read TGTGCCAGCAGCCCGGGACCTAATGAAAAACTGTTTTTT. Residues: CASSPGPNEKLFF.

The chain combines TRBV18 with TRBJ2-7; D unclear. V lost 3 bases and J 5 bases, leaving 8 bases between the germline ends. Germline CDR1 KGHSH, CDR2 LQKENI. The CDR3 has 12 amino acids. CDR3 in amino acids: CASSPLSNEQYF. The CDR3 bases are TGTGCCAGCTCACCTTTGAGTAACGAGCAGTACTTC.

The chain combines TRBV19 with TRBJ1-3, with no clear D. Germline loops: CDR1 LNHDA, CDR2 SQIVND (reference sequence). Trimming took 2 bases from V and 4 from J, leaving 12 bases between them. This CDR3 is 15 amino acids long. DNA of the CDR3: TGTGCCAGTAGTATATCTCCCCCCCCAGGAAACACCATATATTTT. It encodes CASSISPPPGNTIYF.

On this clone: The same CDR3 arises from other DNA sequences in this sample as well. The rearrangement uses TRBV5-4 and TRBJ1-5; D is unclear. Trimming removed 0 bases at V and 0 bases at J, with 1 base between. Germline CDR1 is SGHNT and CDR2 is YYREEE (reference sequence). The CDR3 runs to 13 residues. The CDR3 protein is CASSLDSNQPQHF. The CDR3 bases are TGTGCCAGCAGCTTGGATAGCAATCAGCCCCAGCATTTT.

The genes are TRBV2 and TRBJ2-7; 7 nucleotides line up with TRBD2. The CDR3 has 16 residues. Trimming cost V 7 bases and J 2 bases; bases outside gene matches: 14. CDR1 and CDR2 from the germline V gene are SNHLY and FYNNEI. The CDR3 nucleotides are TGTGCCAGCATGGGGTGGGGGGGACCCGACACCTACGAGCAGTACTTC. This sequence encodes CASMGWGGPDTYEQYF.

V and J are TRBV6-1 and TRBJ1-6; TRBD1 might be the D (6 bases). The germline V gene encodes CDR1 MNHNS and CDR2 SASEGT. V lost 3 bases and J 7 bases, leaving 13 bases between the germline ends. The CDR3 is 15 residues long. The CDR3 sequence is CASSDQGHTNSPLHF. The CDR3 nucleotides read TGTGCCAGCAGTGATCAGGGACACACGAATTCACCCCTCCACTTT.

The chain links TRBV9 to TRBJ2-1, with 10 bases lining up with TRBD2. Trimming cost V 4 bases and J 7 bases; bases outside gene matches: 8. This CDR3 has 15 residues. Per the germline V gene, CDR1 is SGDLS and CDR2 is YYNGEE. CDR3 coding DNA: TGTGCCAGCAGCCCTCGTTTAGCGGGAGGAAATGAGCAGTTCTTC. Amino acids: CASSPRLAGGNEQFF.

The chain joins TRBV5-1 to TRBJ2-3, with unresolved D. The CDR3 has 15 amino acids. The ends were cut back, 0 bases at V and 5 bases at J, with 13 bases in the middle. In germline, CDR1 is SGHRS, CDR2 YFSETQ. CDR3: CASSLAETPGDTQYF. Here the CDR3 DNA reads TGCGCCAGCAGCTTGGCGGAGACCCCTGGAGATACGCAGTATTTT.

The V and J genes are TRBV6-4 and TRBJ2-1, with D possibly being TRBD2 (6 bases). Germline values: CDR1 MRHNA, CDR2 SNTAGT. CDR3 length: 14 residues. Trimming pared 6 bases from V and 6 bases from J, leaving 15 bases between. The CDR3 nucleotides are TGTGCCAGCAGCTCCGGGACTTCTTTCAATGAGCAGTTCTTC. Translating it yields CASSSGTSFNEQFF.

This sequence joins TRBV30 and TRBJ1-5; the D is unclear. Germline-derived CDR1 and CDR2 are GTSNPN and SVGIG (reference sequence). V lost 2 bases, J lost 4 bases, and 15 bases lay in between. CDR3 length equals 15 residues. CDR3 residues: CAWSQAGRSNQPQHF. The CDR3 DNA reads TGTGCCTGGAGTCAGGCGGGGAGGAGTAATCAGCCCCAGCATTTT.

The rearrangement uses TRBV5-1 and TRBJ2-3; D ambiguous. V lost 2 bases, J lost 5 bases, and 9 bases lay in between. Germline values: CDR1 SGHRS, CDR2 YFSETQ. This CDR3 region has 13 residues. The CDR3 nucleotides are TGCGCCAGCAGCTTAAGTGTCAGAGATACGCAGTATTTT. It encodes CASSLSVRDTQYF.

The V call is TRBV11-1, the J call TRBJ1-2; 12 nucleotides match TRBD1. The germline V gene has CDR1 SGHAT and CDR2 FQDESV (reference sequence). J gave up 7 bases and V 3 bases, and 6 bases lay outside the gene matches. The CDR3 runs 15 residues. The CDR3 is CASSFSGQGAGGYTF. The CDR3 DNA sequence: TGTGCCAGCAGCTTCTCGGGACAGGGGGCCGGTGGCTACACCTTC.

The V call is TRBV5-1, the J call TRBJ2-5, with TRBD1 as a possible D gene (6 bases). The length of the CDR3 is 14 residues. Germline loops: CDR1 SGHRS, CDR2 YFSETQ. The V and J ends lost 5 bases and 1 base respectively, with 12 bases between them. The CDR3 region is CASRRQDVQETQYF. The CDR3 DNA follows: TGCGCCAGCAGACGACAGGACGTCCAAGAGACCCAGTACTTC.